The present TCR beta chain was sequenced within a study of beta chain features in type 1 diabetes (dated by TCRdb to 2016 to 2018). Concerning the study at large: Patients and healthy donors did not differ in mean age, gender distribution, total cell number or subset yield. A total of some 100,000,000 sorted cells were examined across all samples, and the number of cells per subset was strongly correlated with RNA yield. The study compared the TCRB repertoires of sorted circulating CD4+ T cell subsets in recently diagnosed type 1 diabetes patients with those in matched healthy donors. Regulatory and stem cell-like memory subsets were isolated from only 8 patients and about 8 healthy donors, whereas naive and central memory subsets came from all 30 or so donors.

A single peripheral blood draw of about 116 mL on average was collected from each donor into heparinised tubes. Naive, central memory, regulatory and stem cell-like memory CD4+ T cells were sorted on a BD FACSAria II using a panel including CD45RO, CCR7, CD25, CD127, CD95 and CD27. Every sorted population had a purity above 95%. PBMCs were isolated immediately by Lymphoprep density gradient centrifugation and stained directly without culture. To minimize batch effects, samples were stained and sorted in pairs, one healthy donor with one patient per experiment. This clone was counted only a few times. The specificity of this receptor is unknown. No base quality values were provided; no much bigger clone lies one nucleotide off. Points the paper makes about the study in general: Only small numbers of individuals were included in the HLA sub-analyses, which left unresolved whether HLA type had any influence on TCRB rearrangement. Shorter templates might be favored by PCR, yet because patient and control samples were amplified and corrected together, any such skew would affect both groups equally. Fewer insertions and more nucleotide deletions at VDJ recombination sites were observed in patients with type 1 diabetes, implying thymic rearrangement abnormalities. Sequencing cDNA rather than genomic DNA could over-represent highly expressing activated cells, although activation and CD3 levels did not differ between groups. A moderate but significant shortening of TCRB CDR3 length was observed in type 1 diabetes patients in all four CD4+ subsets. Naive, central memory and regulatory TCRB repertoires appeared to be more alike among patients than among healthy donors.

The CDR3, from cysteine to phenylalanine, totals 16 residues. Kept here is only the CDR3 DNA, which spans 48 bases and is read in frame from base 1. The germline V gene provides CDR1 SGHRS and CDR2 YFSETQ. V lost 3 bases and J lost 0 bases, and the count of bases not matched to a germline gene is 8. All of the isolated RNA was reverse transcribed with the High Capacity cDNA Reverse Transcription Kit, so expressed TCRB transcripts were sequenced. Deep immunoSEQ sequencing was performed on naive, central memory and regulatory T cell samples, with an average of roughly 4 million total reads per sample. Sorted cells were lysed in RLT buffer, and RNA was extracted using DNase-treated RNeasy Micro or Mini kits according to cell number. Each cell subset was processed on its own to prevent cross-contamination, while patient and healthy donor samples were processed together. The immunoSEQ multiplex PCR was used to amplify TCRB sequences from cDNA, generating 87-bp fragments that spanned the CDR3 region. Sequencing of the amplicons was performed on the Illumina HiSeq platform. The authors processed their data as follows. Synthetic template baselines were used to correct PCR bias computationally, reads within Hamming distance 2 were collapsed together, and singletons that could not be merged were discarded. By aligning reads against IMGT, V, D and J genes, CDR3 length, and insertions or deletions at six rearrangement sites were assigned. Within each subset, clonotype counts were normalized to sorted cell number, and only after that were true diversity and Gini coefficients computed with the tcR R package. The overlap coefficient, calculated on TCRB nucleotide sequences, was used to quantify repertoire sharing. As a proxy for the pre-selection repertoire, out-of-frame TCRB sequences from naive cells were analyzed. TCRdb re-hosts the immuneACCESS table, in-frame sequences only. Its copies lack some clones; in the studies checked, an unresolved V gene accounts for under half of them, and the cause for the rest is not known. V, J and clone size are taken as reported in that table, and D and trimming were inferred from the DNA itself. This sample gives hundreds of thousands of clones in total; around an eighth of them show up just once. The ten largest clonotypes hold 0.022% of the sample.

Material for sequencing was naive CD4+ T cells from blood. In the paper's terms, the cell subset or site label means: true naive CD4+ T cells. The source is a man aged 18 to 29 with type 1 diabetes. The chain was built from TRBV5-1 and TRBJ2-7, and 8 junction bases match TRBD1. CDR3 protein: CASSSKGTGNSYEQYF. In nucleotides, the sequence is TGCGCCAGCAGCTCGAAGGGGACAGGTAACTCCTACGAGCAGTACTTC.